These 19 T cell receptor beta chains were all obtained from the same sample, sequenced in a study of identical twins. From the 5' RACE reads, TCRdb called clonotypes with MiXCR, one entry per CDR3 protein. This sample has over 250,000 distinct CDR3 sequences; 8.5% to 9.5% occur once, and the top ten carry 5.5% to 9%. The same sample was also studied in work on yellow fever vaccine responses in identical twins.

Sequencing was carried out using CD8+ T cells sorted from blood. These receptors all stem from a woman aged 18 to 35 in good health.

This clonotype was counted ten times or more. The J gene is TRBJ1-1, the V gene TRBV25-1, with 7 bases that match TRBD1. The CDR3 runs 13 residues. Unmatched junction bases numbered 10, after V lost 3 bases and J lost 12 bases. Germline CDR1 and CDR2: MGHDK and SYGVNS. CDR3 in DNA: TGTGCCAGCAGTGACAGGGGGACGCGGATGACTTTCTTT. Its translation: CASSDRGTRMTFF.

This clonotype was seen ten or more times. The chain combines TRBV5-1 with TRBJ1-1; no clear D. V was cut by 0 bases and J by 1 base, with 7 bases left in between. CDR3 length: 14 residues. In germline, CDR1 is SGHRS, CDR2 YFSETQ. The DNA for the CDR3 is TGCGCCAGCAGCTTGGGGTGGGGGAACACTGAAGCTTTCTTT. Translating it yields CASSLGWGNTEAFF.

The sample holds many counts of this clonotype. CDR3 nucleotides: TGTGCCAGCAGCGTAGGGGATTTAAACAGTGAAAAACTGTTTTTT. Translating it yields CASSVGDLNSEKLFF. The rearrangement joins TRBV9 to TRBJ1-4; D remains ambiguous. CDR3 length equals 15 residues. Germline V lookup: CDR1 SGDLS, CDR2 YYNGEE. Deletions cut 0 bases from V and 7 bases from J, with 13 bases between.

The gene calls are TRBV15 and TRBJ2-7, with TRBD1 matching 9 bases. The germline CDR1 and CDR2 sequences are LNHNV and YYDKDF (reference sequence). The CDR3 covers 12 residues. V trimming: 8 bases; J trimming: 6 bases; junction bases outside the gene matches: 5. The CDR3 protein is CATAGQGGEQYF. In DNA, the CDR3 is TGTGCCACCGCGGGACAGGGAGGCGAGCAGTACTTC.

This clonotype was recorded at least ten times. The genes are TRBV12-3 or TRBV12-4 and TRBJ2-1; 11 bases fit TRBD2. V lost 5 bases, J lost 0 bases, and 6 bases stayed unmatched. This CDR3 contains 17 residues. The CDR3, as DNA: TGTGCCAGCAGTCCCGGGACTAGCGGATCCTCCTACAATGAGCAGTTCTTC. This gives the protein CASSPGTSGSSYNEQFF.

The DNA for the CDR3 is TGTGCCAGCAGCTCACCGGTCGGGACAGGGATTGGCAATGAGCAGTTCTTC. This sequence encodes CASSSPVGTGIGNEQFF. V and J are TRBV7-6 and TRBJ2-1, with TRBD1 identical over 9 bases. Trimming cost V 4 bases and J 6 bases; bases outside gene matches: 13. The CDR3 is 17 amino acids. Germline lookup yields CDR1 SGHVS and CDR2 FNYEAQ.

The chain has TRBV9 and TRBJ2-1; TRBD2 matches at 10 bases. V trimming: 5 bases; J trimming: 0 bases; junction bases outside the gene matches: 2. Germline CDR1 SGDLS, CDR2 YYNGEE. The CDR3 contains 15 residues. The CDR3 nucleotides are TGTGCCAGCAGGGCTAGCGGGAGCTCCTACAATGAGCAGTTCTTC. This translates into CASRASGSSYNEQFF.

This clonotype was seen a few times. The chain carries TRBV4-3 and TRBJ2-1; perhaps TRBD2 as D (7 bases). Trimming took 3 bases from V and 4 from J, leaving 19 bases between them. Germline lookup yields CDR1 LGHNA and CDR2 YSLEER. The CDR3 extends over 17 amino acids. In DNA, the CDR3 is TGCGCCAGCAGCCAGCGCCTGGGGGGGGGCACGTACAATGAGCAGTTCTTC. Its protein product is CASSQRLGGGTYNEQFF.

The J gene is TRBJ2-7, the V gene TRBV6-1; no reliable D call. V gave up 11 bases and J gave up 0 bases, with 14 bases separating them. CDR1 MNHNS and CDR2 SASEGT come from the germline V gene. There are 13 residues in the CDR3. The CDR3 DNA is TGTGCCGCGCTGCCAGTTCACTCCTACGAGCAGTACTTC. It specifies CAALPVHSYEQYF.

The rearrangement links TRBV10-3 to TRBJ2-2; D unresolved. CDR1 is ENHRY and CDR2 is SYGVKD in the germline V gene. Trimming took 2 bases from V and 0 from J, leaving 10 bases between them. The CDR3 consists of 16 residues. CDR3 DNA: TGTGCCATCAGTGAGGGCAGCACTTCGAACACCGGGGAGCTGTTTTTT. Residues: CAISEGSTSNTGELFF.

This clonotype was counted only a few times. This chain links TRBV20-1 with TRBJ2-1; D may correspond to TRBD1 or TRBD2 (6 bases each). The V and J ends lost 5 bases and 3 bases respectively, with 11 bases between them. The germline gives CDR1 DFQATT, CDR2 SNEGSKA (reference sequence). The CDR3 runs 13 residues. The CDR3 protein is CSAPRGHYNEQFF. DNA of the CDR3: TGCAGTGCTCCCCGGGGGCACTACAATGAGCAGTTCTTC.

This clonotype was seen a handful of times. This chain uses TRBV20-1 with TRBJ2-3; TRBD2 matches 7 bases. J was trimmed by 3 bases and V by 2 bases; bases with no gene match: 2. This CDR3 is built from 13 residues. Germline CDR1 DFQATT, CDR2 SNEGSKA (reference sequence). The CDR3 sequence is CSARLGLTDTQYF. The CDR3 nucleotides read TGCAGTGCTAGACTGGGACTAACAGATACGCAGTATTTT.

This clonotype has ten or more counts. The gene calls are TRBV5-6 and TRBJ2-7, with no clear D. Germline V lookup: CDR1 SGHDT, CDR2 YYEEEE. There are 13 residues in the CDR3. The V and J ends lost 4 bases and 1 base respectively, with 9 bases between them. For the CDR3, the DNA is TGTGCCAGCAGCGCTGGACGGTCCTACGAGCAGTACTTC. Translating it yields CASSAGRSYEQYF.

The V gene is TRBV4-3, the J gene TRBJ1-6; tentative D call: TRBD1 (5 bases). The V gene's germline CDR1 is LGHNA and CDR2 YSLEER. V was shortened by 0 bases and J by 3 bases, with 15 bases between the two germline ends. The CDR3 runs 18 residues. The CDR3 protein is CASSQDFRQSLYNSPLHF. The CDR3 DNA reads TGCGCCAGCAGCCAAGATTTCCGACAGAGCCTCTATAATTCACCCCTCCACTTT.

This clonotype was recorded many times. The chain employs TRBV4-3 and TRBJ2-7; the match to TRBD1 covers 8 bases. CDR1 is LGHNA and CDR2 is YSLEER in the germline V gene. The ends lost 0 bases at V and 1 base at J; junction bases unmatched: 2. The CDR3 consists of 15 residues. The CDR3 DNA follows: TGCGCCAGCAGCCAAGATTGGGACAGGTCCTACGAGCAGTACTTC. This gives the protein CASSQDWDRSYEQYF.

In its sample, this clonotype was seen once. V usage is TRBV20-1 and J usage is TRBJ2-1; D possibly corresponds to TRBD2 (6 bases). Trimming shortened V by 6 bases and J by 4 bases, and 19 bases separated the two germline ends. The CDR3 extends over 15 amino acids. CDR1 is DFQATT, CDR2 SNEGSKA, per germline (reference sequence). CDR3 amino acids: CSATKRGSKYNEQFF. Here the CDR3 DNA reads TGCAGTGCCACCAAACGGGGGTCAAAATACAATGAGCAGTTCTTC.

This clonotype was detected a few times. This CDR3 is CASSLAPGLATYEQYF. CDR3 bases: TGTGCCAGCAGCTTAGCGCCGGGACTAGCGACGTACGAGCAGTACTTC. This chain links TRBV7-9 with TRBJ2-7; 10 bases are shared with TRBD2. Germline CDR1 SEHNR, CDR2 FQNEAQ (reference sequence). Unmatched junction bases numbered 6, after V lost 0 bases and J lost 4 bases. The CDR3 length is 16 residues.

This clonotype was found a few times. The chain links TRBV11-2 to TRBJ1-1; D call uncertain. CDR1 and CDR2 (germline): SGHAT, FQNNGV. Trimming cost V 0 bases and J 0 bases, with 8 bases left between them. The CDR3 runs 15 residues. CDR3 amino acids: CASSLDAFLNTEAFF. The DNA for the CDR3 is TGTGCCAGCAGCTTAGACGCCTTTCTGAACACTGAAGCTTTCTTT.

The sample holds many counts of this clonotype. The chain couples TRBV4-3 to TRBJ2-1; D is unresolved. V shed 1 base and J shed 5 bases, with 18 bases lying between them. Per germline, CDR1 LGHNA and CDR2 YSLEER. The CDR3 consists of 17 residues. CDR3 amino acids: CASSQGSTDFTDNEQFF. The CDR3 DNA is TGCGCCAGCAGCCAAGGCAGTACTGACTTTACCGACAATGAGCAGTTCTTC.